This passage covers 32 T cell receptor beta chains from one sample sequenced in a study of blood T cells in healthy people across ages (dated by TCRdb to between 2014 and 2017). Library preparation was by 5' RACE. Instrument on record: Illumina HiSeq 2500. The second PCR ran for about 6 to 11 cycles and used a J-beta primer mix along with a sample-barcoded 5' primer. Using fastp at Q25 and MiXCR, TCRdb reprocessed the public reads and kept productive beta chains. All rows with the same CDR3 protein become a single entry with the most common DNA and genes. The sample records just over 1 million distinct CDR3 sequences, more than 40% of which are singletons. The ten largest clones represent over 15% of the sample. Sequencing used blood. The receptors stem from a woman aged 55-75 years in good health.

V usage is TRBV5-1 and J usage is TRBJ2-1; 13 bases match TRBD2. CDR3 length: 15 residues. CDR1 is SGHRS, CDR2 YFSETQ, per germline. V dropped 4 bases and J dropped 8; count of bases not matched to a gene: 6. The CDR3, as DNA: TGCGCCAGCAGCAGGACTAGCGGGAGTTTTGATGAGCAGTTCTTC. The encoded protein is CASSRTSGSFDEQFF.

V gene TRBV4-1 combines with J gene TRBJ2-5; 7 bases map to TRBD1. With V trimmed by 2 bases and J by 2 bases, 5 bases remained unmatched. This CDR3 region has 15 residues. Per germline, CDR1 MGHRA and CDR2 YSYEKL. In DNA, the CDR3 is TGCGCCAGCAGCCAACCTAGGGACAGACAAGAGACCCAGTACTTC. This translates into CASSQPRDRQETQYF.

This clonotype came up a few times. The chain joins TRBV20-1 to TRBJ2-5, with 10 bases aligning to TRBD2. Trimming at V came to 5 bases and at J to 5 bases, leaving 8 bases not matched to a gene. Germline V gene sequence: CDR1 DFQATT, CDR2 SNEGSKA (reference sequence). The CDR3 is made up of 14 amino acids. The CDR3 DNA follows: TGCAGTGCTCAACCGGGACTAGCGATTGAGACCCAGTACTTC. Protein product: CSAQPGLAIETQYF.

DNA of the CDR3: TGTGCCACGAAGGACGGAACCTATGGCTACACCTTC. Protein product: CATKDGTYGYTF. The V and J genes are TRBV19 and TRBJ1-2, with D unclear. From germline, CDR1 is LNHDA and CDR2 SQIVND (reference sequence). The CDR3 is 12 residues long. Trimming removed 10 bases at V and 4 bases at J, with 13 bases between.

The V call is TRBV6-5, the J call TRBJ2-5, with TRBD1 matching 8 bases. Germline V gene sequence: CDR1 MNHEY, CDR2 SVGAGI. The CDR3 loop spans 13 amino acids. Unmatched junction bases numbered 8, after V lost 3 bases and J lost 11 bases. The CDR3 is CASSYDTGGEQYF. In nucleotides, the CDR3 is TGTGCCAGCAGTTATGACACAGGGGGTGAGCAGTACTTC.

This chain links TRBV30 with TRBJ1-6; D remains unclear. The CDR3 contains 14 residues. Germline CDR1 reads GTSNPN; CDR2 reads SVGIG (reference sequence). V shed 2 bases and J shed 4 bases, with 9 bases lying between them. CDR3 region: CAWSPRAYNSPLHF. The CDR3 DNA reads as TGTGCCTGGAGTCCCCGGGCGTATAATTCACCCCTCCACTTT.

The chain uses TRBV7-9 and TRBJ2-3, with D unclear. Germline CDR1 SEHNR, CDR2 FQNEAQ (reference sequence). V lost 5 bases and J 4 bases, leaving 16 bases between the germline ends. The CDR3 is made up of 15 amino acids. This CDR3 is CASSDGRTVSDTQYF. Here the CDR3 DNA reads TGTGCCAGCAGCGACGGGCGGACCGTCTCAGATACGCAGTATTTT.

This clonotype appeared a few times. This sequence joins TRBV7-2 and TRBJ1-2; tentative D call: TRBD1 (5 bases). This CDR3 region has 14 residues. V shed 3 bases and J shed 0 bases, with 8 bases lying between them. CDR1 and CDR2 from the germline V gene are SGHTA and FQGNSA. The CDR3 sequence: CASSFDSTNYGYTF. CDR3 DNA sequence: TGTGCCAGCAGCTTCGACAGTACTAACTATGGCTACACCTTC. Filled out from reference TRBV7-2 and TRBJ1-2, the complete variable domain reads GAGVSQSPSNKVTEKGKDVELRCDPISGHTALYWYRQSLGQGLEFLIYFQGNSAPDKSGLPSDRFSAERTGGSVSTLTIQRTQQEDSAVYLCASSFDSTNYGYTFGSGTRLTVV.

This clonotype appeared a few times. The J gene is TRBJ2-7, the V gene TRBV29-1; unclear D gene. The CDR3 totals 13 residues. Trimming removed 0 bases at V and 0 bases at J, with 6 bases between. Germline V lookup: CDR1 SQVTM, CDR2 ANQGSEA. CDR3 amino acids: CSVEDLNSYEQYF. The CDR3 DNA reads TGCAGCGTTGAAGATCTTAACTCCTACGAGCAGTACTTC.

The V and J genes are TRBV7-3 and TRBJ2-1; D gene ambiguous. The germline V gene encodes CDR1 SGHTA and CDR2 FQGTGA. V shed 1 base and J shed 2 bases, with 9 bases lying between them. The CDR3 is 15 amino acids. The CDR3 nucleotides read TGTGCCAGCAGCTTAATGCACGGACCCTACAATGAGCAGTTCTTC. Its translation: CASSLMHGPYNEQFF.

The chain has TRBV29-1 and TRBJ2-7; TRBD2 matches at 8 bases. The junction had 7 bases not matched to a gene; V was cut back by 3 bases and J by 0 bases. The CDR3 has 15 amino acids. The germline CDR1 and CDR2 sequences are SQVTM and ANQGSEA. As DNA, the CDR3 is TGCAGCGTTGATGTCCCAGCGGGAGCCTCCTACGAGCAGTACTTC. It specifies CSVDVPAGASYEQYF.

This chain uses TRBV4-1 with TRBJ1-1; perhaps TRBD1 as D (6 bases). Germline V gene lookup returns CDR1 MGHRA and CDR2 YSYEKL. CDR3 length equals 15 residues. V lost 2 bases and J 0 bases, leaving 10 bases between the germline ends. The CDR3 spells CASSQTTGLNTEAFF. CDR3 bases: TGCGCCAGCAGCCAAACAACAGGGTTGAACACTGAAGCTTTCTTT.

This clonotype has only a few counts. This rearrangement joins TRBV3-1 to TRBJ2-4; D may be TRBD1 (6 bases). Germline V gives CDR1 LGHDT, CDR2 YNNKEL (reference sequence). The CDR3 contains 19 residues. V dropped 2 bases and J dropped 0 bases, with 20 bases sitting between them. The CDR3 sequence: CASSQQGTRGVLAKNIQYF. In DNA, the CDR3 is TGTGCCAGCAGCCAACAGGGGACACGAGGAGTACTAGCCAAAAACATTCAGTACTTC. Variable domain in full (rest from reference TRBV3-1 and TRBJ2-4): DTAVSQTPKYLVTQMGNDKSIKCEQNLGHDTMYWYKQDSKKFLKIMFSYNNKELIINETVPNRFSPKSPDKAHLNLHINSLELGDSAVYFCASSQQGTRGVLAKNIQYFGAGTRLSVL.

J is TRBJ2-3 and V is TRBV12-3 or TRBV12-4, with 15 nucleotides matching TRBD2. With V trimmed by 6 bases and J by 1 base, 5 bases remained unmatched. CDR3 length: 17 residues. The DNA for the CDR3 is TGTGCCAGCAGCCCGGGACTAGCGGGAGGCGGCACAGATACGCAGTATTTT. Encoded protein: CASSPGLAGGGTDTQYF.

The J gene is TRBJ2-7, the V gene TRBV6-1; D not resolved. CDR1 is MNHNS and CDR2 is SASEGT in the germline V gene. The V gene lost 2 bases and the J gene lost 3 bases, with 8 bases spanning the gap. The CDR3 runs 13 residues. CDR3 residues: CASSENPGYEQYF. CDR3 DNA sequence: TGTGCCAGCAGTGAAAACCCGGGCTACGAGCAGTACTTC.

The V gene is TRBV9, the J gene TRBJ2-3; a possible D gene is TRBD1 (6 bases). Germline CDR1 reads SGDLS; CDR2 reads YYNGEE. The germline V and J ends were trimmed by 3 bases and 2 bases, with 13 bases remaining between them. CDR3 length: 15 residues. This chain's CDR3 is CASSGYGTNTDTQYF. The CDR3 DNA sequence: TGTGCCAGCAGCGGGTACGGGACAAACACAGATACGCAGTATTTT.

The chain is built from TRBV27 and TRBJ2-7, with 11 bases matching TRBD2. The trim removed 5 bases at V and 4 bases at J, leaving 7 bases unmatched. This CDR3 is 15 amino acids long. Germline assignment: CDR1 MNHEY and CDR2 SMNVEV (reference sequence). CDR3 in DNA: TGTGCCAGCAGTATACTAGCGGGAGAGTTTTACGAGCAGTACTTC. Amino acids: CASSILAGEFYEQYF.

The chain couples TRBV10-3 to TRBJ2-3; weak D call: TRBD2 (5 bases). This CDR3 is 15 amino acids long. Germline CDR1 ENHRY, CDR2 SYGVKD. V lost 3 bases and J lost 2, with 12 bases in between. Here the CDR3 reads CAISDLGIPTDTQYF. Here the CDR3 DNA reads TGTGCCATCAGTGACCTCGGGATCCCCACAGATACGCAGTATTTT.

This clonotype was recorded many times. The chain couples TRBV7-8 to TRBJ2-3; D is undetermined. Germline CDR1 and CDR2: SGHVS and FQNEAQ. The ends were cut back, 5 bases at V and 1 base at J, with 10 bases in the middle. The CDR3 totals 14 residues. CDR3 region: CASSAPERTDTQYF. The CDR3 nucleotides read TGTGCCAGCAGCGCCCCCGAACGCACAGATACGCAGTATTTT.

The V gene is TRBV20-1, the J gene TRBJ2-5, with 7 bases fitting TRBD2. The closer fit of TRBJ2-7 to the DNA end suggests the J call may be wrong. The germline V gene has CDR1 DFQATT and CDR2 SNEGSKA (reference sequence). The CDR3 has 14 amino acids. The CDR3 nucleotides read TGCAGTGTTGCGAGGGAGGGCGGGGTCAACGAGCAGTACTTC. Encoded protein: CSVAREGGVNEQYF.

This clonotype was found a few times. V gene TRBV5-1 combines with J gene TRBJ2-3, with D tentatively TRBD1 (6 bases). Germline CDR1 SGHRS, CDR2 YFSETQ. CDR3 size: 12 residues. The V and J ends lost 6 bases and 5 bases respectively, with 10 bases between them. CDR3 coding DNA: TGCGCCAGCACTGAACAGGGAGATACGCAGTATTTT. As protein: CASTEQGDTQYF.

This clonotype occurred a few times. V is TRBV11-2 and J is TRBJ1-4; D is unresolved. Germline assignment: CDR1 SGHAT and CDR2 FQNNGV. Trimming left V 1 base short and J 11 bases short, with 11 bases between. This CDR3 comprises 13 residues. The CDR3 is CASSLGLDGKLFF. The DNA for the CDR3 is TGTGCCAGCAGCTTAGGCCTTGATGGGAAACTGTTTTTT.

This clonotype was recorded a few times. The chain couples TRBV29-1 to TRBJ2-5; TRBD2 matches at 8 bases. The J segment lost 9 bases and the V segment lost 3 bases, leaving 12 bases of the junction unmatched. The CDR3 runs to 14 residues. Germline V lookup: CDR1 SQVTM, CDR2 ANQGSEA. The CDR3 DNA reads TGCAGCGTTGATAAGTTACTAGCGGCTGGGCCCCAGTACTTC. Residues: CSVDKLLAAGPQYF.

The chain recombines TRBV9 with TRBJ2-7; 12 bases agree with TRBD1. From germline, CDR1 is SGDLS and CDR2 YYNGEE. The CDR3 consists of 17 residues. The V gene end was trimmed by 0 bases and the J gene end by 2 bases; junction bases not matched to a gene: 6. CDR3 loop: CASSVGGTGGPTYEQYF. The CDR3 region has the DNA TGTGCCAGCAGCGTAGGTGGGACAGGGGGCCCAACCTACGAGCAGTACTTC.

The chain combines TRBV15 with TRBJ2-7, with 7 bases that match TRBD1. Germline-derived CDR1 and CDR2 are LNHNV and YYDKDF (reference sequence). V was clipped by 8 bases and J by 5 bases; unmatched bases: 3. The CDR3 is 11 amino acids. This CDR3 reads CATSDRDEQYF. CDR3 sequence (DNA): TGTGCCACCTCAGACAGGGACGAGCAGTACTTC.

The V and J genes are TRBV28 and TRBJ2-3; the D gene is possibly TRBD1 (5 bases). With 7 bases removed from V and 3 bases from J, the gap between germline ends came to 14 bases. This CDR3 comprises 14 residues. Per the germline V gene, CDR1 is MDHEN and CDR2 is SYDVKM. CDR3 sequence: CASMTDIETDTQYF. The CDR3 DNA reads as TGTGCCAGCATGACAGACATCGAAACAGATACGCAGTATTTT.

This clonotype was counted a few times. The V and J genes are TRBV7-9 and TRBJ2-4; possible D gene TRBD2, 5 bases. The CDR3 consists of 16 residues. The germline gives CDR1 SEHNR, CDR2 FQNEAQ (reference sequence). Trimming took 1 base from V and 1 from J, leaving 11 bases between them. The CDR3: CASSLGGAAAKNIQYF. The CDR3 region has the DNA TGTGCCAGCAGCTTAGGGGGAGCCGCGGCCAAAAACATTCAGTACTTC.

This clonotype was counted only a few times. This chain uses TRBV6-5 with TRBJ2-1, with a weak D call TRBD1 (5 bases). The CDR3 length is 15 residues. Germline CDR1 MNHEY, CDR2 SVGAGI. The V end lost 5 bases, the J end lost 3 bases, and 14 bases lay between the germline ends. The CDR3 bases are TGTGCCAGCAGTCACCTTGGGGCAGTCTACAATGAGCAGTTCTTC. It translates to CASSHLGAVYNEQFF.

The CDR3 DNA follows: TGTGCCCATCGTCGGGCAGGGGAGAGGTACGAGCAGTACTTC. It specifies CAHRRAGERYEQYF. The chain joins TRBV2 to TRBJ2-7; D is possibly TRBD1 (6 bases). Germline V gene lookup returns CDR1 SNHLY and CDR2 FYNNEI. V lost 11 bases to trimming and J lost 4 bases, with 21 bases between them. The CDR3 consists of 14 residues.

For this clonotype: Compared with germline, one end of the junction differs, possibly owing to a read error. The chain couples TRBV5-1 to TRBJ2-1; TRBD1 is a possible D gene (7 bases). Germline CDR1 SGHRS, CDR2 YFSETQ. CDR3 length equals 13 residues. The DNA for the CDR3 is TGCGCCAACAGCTTGCTTCAGGGGGGTGAGCAGTTCTTC. This encodes CANSLLQGGEQFF.

Notes on this clonotype: At one boundary the junction diverges from the germline segment, which might be a read error. The V gene is TRBV7-9, the J gene TRBJ2-2, with 10 bases identical to TRBD2. The CDR3 runs to 14 residues. CDR1 and CDR2 (germline): SEHNR, FQNEAQ (reference sequence). This CDR3 is CASRSSGRTGELFF. CDR3 sequence (DNA): TGCGCCAGCAGAAGTAGCGGGAGGACCGGGGAGCTGTTTTTT.

This clonotype was detected only a few times. The J gene is TRBJ2-1, the V gene TRBV24-1; 10 bases agree with TRBD2. The CDR3 spans 14 residues. V lost 7 bases, J lost 8 bases, and 7 bases stayed unmatched. Germline CDR1 and CDR2: KGHDR and SFDVKD. The CDR3 bases are TGTGCCACCAGCCATACTAGCGGGGTGGATGAGCAGTTCTTC. It is translated as CATSHTSGVDEQFF.